The clone carrying this T cell receptor beta chain was found a few times. This entry comes from a study of cytomegalovirus exposure and HLA in healthy donors. About the study: Among the 350 to 400 donors who were genotyped, about 80% fell in the genetic ancestry cluster that is associated with self-reported Caucasian donors.

Vbeta (60) and Jbeta (13) primers were used in the PCR. Sequencing was performed with immunoSEQ multiplex PCR; in TCRdb, only in-frame clones are kept and a portion is missing. The sample carries about 95,000 clones, over 70% recorded once. The CDR3 is 17 residues long. The V segment lost 4 bases and the J segment 4 bases; nucleotides outside the gene matches: 7. Germline values: CDR1 LNHDA, CDR2 SQIVND (reference sequence). Sequenced: PBMCs. The chain is built from TRBV19 and TRBJ2-1; 13 positions match TRBD2. The TCR was taken from a man in his fifties or sixties in good health and CMV-seronegative. Here the CDR3 reads CASSTRLAGGRYNEQFF. The CDR3, as DNA: TGTGCCAGTAGTACCCGACTAGCGGGGGGCAGGTACAATGAGCAGTTCTTC. The whole variable domain, filled in from reference TRBV19 and TRBJ2-1, reads DGGITQSPKYLFRKEGQNVTLSCEQNLNHDAMYWYRQDPGQGLRLIYYSQIVNDFQKGDIAEGYSVSREKKESFPLTVTSAQKNPTAFYLCASSTRLAGGRYNEQFFGPGTRLTVL.